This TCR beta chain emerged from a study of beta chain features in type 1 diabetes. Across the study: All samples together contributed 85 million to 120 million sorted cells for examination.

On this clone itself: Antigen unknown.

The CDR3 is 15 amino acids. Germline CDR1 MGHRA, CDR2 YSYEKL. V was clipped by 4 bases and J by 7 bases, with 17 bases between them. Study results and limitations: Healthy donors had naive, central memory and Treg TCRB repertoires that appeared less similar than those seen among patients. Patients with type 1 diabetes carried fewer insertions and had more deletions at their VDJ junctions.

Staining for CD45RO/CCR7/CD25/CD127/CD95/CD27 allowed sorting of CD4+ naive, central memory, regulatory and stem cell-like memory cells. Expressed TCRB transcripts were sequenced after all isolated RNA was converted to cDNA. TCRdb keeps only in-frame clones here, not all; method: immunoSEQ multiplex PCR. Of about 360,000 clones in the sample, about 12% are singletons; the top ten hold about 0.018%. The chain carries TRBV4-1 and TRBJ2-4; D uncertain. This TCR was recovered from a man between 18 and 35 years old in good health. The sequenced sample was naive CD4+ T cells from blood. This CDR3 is CASSPLHYIGNIQYF. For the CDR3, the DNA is TGCGCCAGCAGCCCATTACATTATATCGGGAACATTCAGTACTTC.